This TCR beta chain was identified during a study of T cell responses to AZD1222 COVID-19 vaccine. The study, taken as a whole, reports: Vaccination with two AZD1222 doses was followed by a rise in Spike-specific TCR breadth and depth. Donors were mostly white British, more females; clonal diversity possibly underestimated.

The CDR3 covers 15 residues. The V gene's germline CDR1 is SGHKS and CDR2 YYEKEE (reference sequence). Between the trimmed V and J ends, which lost 2 bases and 1 base, there was a span of 12 bases. Repertoires were generated with immunoSEQ multiplex PCR, while TCRdb's copy carries only in-frame clones and drops some. Altogether more than 100,000 clones are present, approximately 88% being singletons, with the ten largest covering 7.5% to 8%. About this clone: Antigen specificity is unknown.

The rearrangement uses TRBV5-5 and TRBJ1-1; a possible D gene is TRBD1 (6 bases). The input for sequencing was peripheral blood, taken on day 0 of AZD1222 vaccination. The clonotype originates from an adult in good health. The CDR3 loop reads CASSFSGAPNTEAFF. The CDR3 region has the DNA TGTGCCAGCAGCTTCTCAGGGGCGCCGAACACTGAAGCTTTCTTT.